This T cell receptor beta chain is drawn from a study of T cell responses to AZD1222 COVID-19 vaccine. Overall study findings and caveats: Epitopes outside B.1.351 and B.1.1.7 mutated regions reportedly drew nearly half of spike TCRs. Regions 160-218 and 743-854 held dominance among vaccine-associated CD4 TCRs, which spanned spike. Repertoires were collected only later (after the peak T cell response had occurred). The breadth and depth of Spike-specific TCRs increased once two AZD1222 doses had been given.

TCRdb keeps only in-frame clones here, not all; method: immunoSEQ multiplex PCR. The sample includes under 150,000 clones, about 91% seen only once; the top ten take less than 15%. The CDR3 contains 13 residues. The germline V gene has CDR1 SQVTM and CDR2 ANQGSEA. V was trimmed by 4 bases and J by 5 bases, leaving 11 bases between them. Of note for this clone: What it binds is not known.

The chain couples TRBV29-1 to TRBJ1-4; no clear D gene. The input for sequencing was peripheral blood, taken on day 0 of AZD1222 vaccination. This TCR came from an adult in good health. CDR3: CSVAGGGNEKLFF. CDR3 DNA sequence: TGCAGCGTTGCGGGAGGTGGGAATGAAAAACTGTTTTTT.